Below, 23 T cell receptor beta chains from the same sample are listed, as sequenced in a study of cytomegalovirus exposure and HLA in healthy donors (dated by TCRdb to about 2017). Library creation used the immunoSEQ multiplex PCR assay. Imported from immuneACCESS, the table was reduced by TCRdb to in-frame sequences with V and J called. These copies leave out some clones; in studies compared against another copy, an unresolved V gene accounts for under half, and the cause of the remainder is not known. The sample table lists some 170,000 clones, around four fifths of them with a count of one. 2% to 2.5% of the sample comes from the top ten. Input material: PBMCs. These receptors were taken from a man between 25 and 39 years old in good health and CMV-seropositive.

This rearrangement joins TRBV7-2 to TRBJ1-4; the D gene is possibly TRBD1 (6 bases). The germline V gene has CDR1 SGHTA and CDR2 FQGNSA. The CDR3 totals 14 residues. V lost 8 bases, J lost 8 bases, and 18 bases lay in between. The CDR3 sequence: CASLGAGAGEKLFF. The CDR3 nucleotides read TGTGCCAGCCTTGGGGCGGGGGCAGGGGAAAAACTGTTTTTT.

This sequence joins TRBV7-9 and TRBJ1-3; no firm D call. The CDR3 has 17 amino acids. Trimming stripped 0 bases from V and 0 bases from J, with 12 bases between. From germline, CDR1 is SEHNR and CDR2 FQNEAQ (reference sequence). The CDR3 reads CASSLATQVFSGNTIYF. DNA for the CDR3: TGTGCCAGCAGCTTAGCTACCCAGGTATTCTCTGGAAACACCATATATTTT.

The chain recombines TRBV6-1 with TRBJ1-6, with D perhaps TRBD1 (5 bases). The CDR3 spans 17 residues. Germline V CDR1 and CDR2: MNHNS, SASEGT. Between the trimmed V and J ends, which lost 1 base and 0 bases, there was a span of 10 bases. The CDR3 is CASSEGQPSSYNSPLHF. CDR3 DNA: TGTGCCAGCAGTGAAGGACAGCCGAGCTCCTATAATTCACCCCTCCACTTT.

Details on this clone: The junction differs from germline at one of its ends, possibly a read error. The V gene is TRBV7-7, the J gene TRBJ2-1; 12 bases are a match to TRBD2. Germline V gene sequence: CDR1 SSHAT, CDR2 FNYEAQ (reference sequence). This CDR3 is 18 amino acids long. CDR3: CASSLKLPLAGGDNEQFF. CDR3 nucleotides: TGTGCTAGCAGCTTAAAGCTCCCTCTAGCGGGGGGGGACAATGAGCAGTTCTTC. Looking up the rest from reference TRBV7-7 and TRBJ2-1 gives the full variable domain: GAGVSQSPRYKVTKRGQDVTLRCDPISSHATLYWYQQALGQGPEFLTYFNYEAQPDKSGLPSDRFSAERPEGSISTLTIQRTEQRDSAMYRCASSLKLPLAGGDNEQFFGPGTRLTVL.

This chain connects TRBV7-2 to TRBJ2-1, with 8 bases lining up with TRBD1. The length of the CDR3 is 16 residues. The trim removed 1 base at V and 4 bases at J, leaving 6 bases unmatched. Germline assignment: CDR1 SGHTA and CDR2 FQGNSA. In nucleotides, the CDR3 is TGTGCCAGCAGCTTAGTACCAGGGGGCCGATACAATGAGCAGTTCTTC. It codes for CASSLVPGGRYNEQFF.

This clone was seen only a few times. This CDR3 is also generated by other DNA sequences in the sample. This chain links TRBV18 with TRBJ2-7, with D maybe TRBD2 (6 bases). Trimming removed 2 bases from V and 0 bases from J, with 11 bases in between. CDR3 size: 15 residues. Germline CDR1 and CDR2: KGHSH and LQKENI. In DNA form, the CDR3 reads TGTGCCAGCTCACCAGGGCTAGCGAACTCCTACGAGCAGTACTTC. It specifies CASSPGLANSYEQYF.

V usage is TRBV7-9 and J usage is TRBJ2-5, with 12 bases lining up with TRBD1. With 5 bases clipped from V and 4 bases from J, the junction kept 8 bases outside the gene matches. The CDR3 contains 16 residues. Germline assignment: CDR1 SEHNR and CDR2 FQNEAQ (reference sequence). CDR3 loop: CASSPGTGGRGETQYF. The CDR3 DNA follows: TGTGCCAGCAGCCCGGGGACAGGGGGCCGAGGAGAGACCCAGTACTTC.

The chain employs TRBV7-9 and TRBJ1-2, with D tentatively TRBD1 (5 bases). Germline CDR1 is SEHNR and CDR2 is FQNEAQ (reference sequence). V was pared by 3 bases and J by 4 bases, with 15 bases between. The length of the CDR3 is 15 residues. The CDR3 region has the DNA TGTGCCAGCAGCTTGGGACTGACAGCCGGCTATGGCTACACCTTC. It codes for CASSLGLTAGYGYTF.

The V gene is TRBV9, the J gene TRBJ2-7, with 9 bases fitting TRBD2. The length of the CDR3 is 15 residues. CDR1 and CDR2 from the germline V gene are SGDLS and YYNGEE. V gave up 5 bases and J gave up 2 bases; unmatched junction bases: 8. The CDR3 is CASSPQIAGAYEQYF. CDR3 bases: TGTGCCAGCAGTCCACAAATAGCGGGGGCCTACGAGCAGTACTTC.

This clone was observed a few times. The rearrangement links TRBV19 to TRBJ2-7, with 9 nucleotides matching TRBD1. CDR3 length: 14 residues. The V and J ends lost 8 bases and 0 bases, in that order; junction bases with no gene match: 5. Germline V gives CDR1 LNHDA, CDR2 SQIVND (reference sequence). In nucleotides, the CDR3 is TGTGCCAGTGGGGACAGGGTAAGCTCCTACGAGCAGTACTTC. This codes for CASGDRVSSYEQYF.

This clone has a single count. The genes are TRBV6-5 and TRBJ2-1, with D perhaps matching TRBD1 (6 bases). The CDR3 length is 13 residues. CDR1 and CDR2 (germline): MNHEY, SVGAGI. V was trimmed by 10 bases and J by 5 bases, leaving 15 bases between them. Written as DNA, the CDR3 is TGTGCCACCAGGAAGGCAGGGGACAATGAGCAGTTCTTC. Translating gives CATRKAGDNEQFF.

The chain carries TRBV7-9 and TRBJ1-5; TRBD1 matches at 10 bases. Trimming cost V 5 bases and J 7 bases; bases outside gene matches: 8. CDR1 SEHNR and CDR2 FQNEAQ come from the germline V gene (reference sequence). The CDR3 has 15 amino acids. Written as DNA, the CDR3 is TGTGCCAGCAGCACCCCCGGGGACAGGGGCCAGCCCCAGCATTTT. This gives the protein CASSTPGDRGQPQHF.

The chain combines TRBV9 with TRBJ2-3; D might be TRBD1 (6 bases). The CDR3 is 15 residues long. V was shortened by 6 bases and J by 4 bases, with 18 bases between the two germline ends. Looked up from germline, CDR1 is SGDLS and CDR2 is YYNGEE. The CDR3 is CASTSSGAEADTQYF. The CDR3 bases are TGTGCCAGCACCAGCTCAGGGGCCGAGGCAGATACGCAGTATTTT.

The rearrangement uses TRBV19 and TRBJ1-5; D may be TRBD1 (5 bases). Trimming took 3 bases from V and 1 from J, leaving 7 bases between them. The CDR3 has 14 amino acids. From germline, CDR1 is LNHDA and CDR2 SQIVND (reference sequence). The CDR3 region is CASSMGPSNQPQHF. The CDR3 nucleotides read TGTGCCAGTAGTATGGGGCCAAGCAATCAGCCCCAGCATTTT.

V usage is TRBV6-5 and J usage is TRBJ2-7, with a tentative D call TRBD1 (6 bases). Per germline, CDR1 MNHEY and CDR2 SVGAGI. CDR3 length: 15 amino acids. The ends were cut back, 0 bases at V and 3 bases at J, with 12 bases in the middle. The CDR3 loop is CASSYSRAQGYEQYF. The CDR3 region has the DNA TGTGCCAGCAGTTACTCTCGAGCACAGGGCTACGAGCAGTACTTC.

This chain links TRBV27 with TRBJ1-5, with no clear D. The ends were cut back, 2 bases at V and 0 bases at J, with 11 bases in the middle. The germline V gene encodes CDR1 MNHEY and CDR2 SMNVEV (reference sequence). There are 16 residues in the CDR3. This chain's CDR3 is CASSLRGGYSNQPQHF. In DNA form, the CDR3 reads TGTGCCAGCAGTTTACGAGGAGGCTATAGCAATCAGCCCCAGCATTTT.

The chain couples TRBV7-8 to TRBJ2-3; 7 positions agree with TRBD2. This CDR3 is 16 amino acids long. V was clipped by 5 bases and J by 1 base; unmatched bases: 9. CDR1 SGHVS and CDR2 FQNEAQ come from the germline V gene. The CDR3 sequence: CASSPDRDYRTDTQYF. For the CDR3, the DNA is TGTGCCAGCAGCCCAGACCGGGACTACCGCACAGATACGCAGTATTTT.

V gene TRBV11-2 combines with J gene TRBJ2-4, with TRBD1 matching over 7 bases. The CDR3 runs to 17 residues. CDR1 is SGHAT, CDR2 FQNNGV, per germline. The J segment lost 0 bases and the V segment lost 4 bases, leaving 9 bases of the junction unmatched. CDR3 sequence (DNA): TGTGCCAGCAGCTCTCGGACAGGCTCCATAGCCAAAAACATTCAGTACTTC. It translates to CASSSRTGSIAKNIQYF. Looking up the rest from reference TRBV11-2 and TRBJ2-4 gives the full variable domain: EAGVAQSPRYKIIEKRQSVAFWCNPISGHATLYWYQQILGQGPKLLIQFQNNGVVDDSQLPKDRFSAERLKGVDSTLKIQPAKLEDSAVYLCASSSRTGSIAKNIQYFGAGTRLSVL.

The chain joins TRBV7-2 to TRBJ2-7, with a weak D call TRBD2 (5 bases). The V and J ends lost 5 bases and 3 bases respectively, with 11 bases between them. There are 13 residues in the CDR3. In germline, CDR1 is SGHTA, CDR2 FQGNSA. The CDR3, as DNA: TGTGCCAGCAGCGCCGTTCGGGGCTACGAGCAGTACTTC. The encoded protein is CASSAVRGYEQYF. Using reference TRBV7-2 and TRBJ2-7 for the parts outside the CDR3, the full variable domain is GAGVSQSPSNKVTEKGKDVELRCDPISGHTALYWYRQSLGQGLEFLIYFQGNSAPDKSGLPSDRFSAERTGGSVSTLTIQRTQQEDSAVYLCASSAVRGYEQYFGPGTRLTVT.

The chain carries TRBV5-4 and TRBJ2-2, with 16 bases identical to TRBD2. Germline CDR1 reads SGHNT; CDR2 reads YYREEE (reference sequence). V gave up 0 bases and J gave up 4 bases; unmatched junction bases: 3. This CDR3 has 18 amino acids. Here the CDR3 DNA reads TGTGCCAGCAGCTTGGCGGGGACTAGCGGGGGGGCCACCGGGGAGCTGTTTTTT. This codes for CASSLAGTSGGATGELFF.

This clone was counted only a few times. The chain recombines TRBV7-6 with TRBJ2-7; 16 bases fit TRBD2. CDR3 size: 16 residues. CDR1 and CDR2 from the germline V gene are SGHVS and FNYEAQ. V gave up 5 bases and J gave up 4 bases; unmatched junction bases: 5. For the CDR3, the DNA is TGTGCCAGCAGCCCTGGGACTAGCGGGGGGGCTTACGAGCAGTACTTC. Translation gives CASSPGTSGGAYEQYF.

V gene TRBV7-2 combines with J gene TRBJ2-7, with TRBD1 matching over 7 bases. V trimming: 4 bases; J trimming: 3 bases; junction bases outside the gene matches: 9. The CDR3 loop spans 15 amino acids. The germline gives CDR1 SGHTA, CDR2 FQGNSA. CDR3 nucleotide sequence: TGTGCCAGCAGCTCGGACAGGCTCATTGACTACGAGCAGTACTTC. It codes for CASSSDRLIDYEQYF.

This clone has a handful of counts. J is TRBJ1-1 and V is TRBV5-1, with TRBD1 matching over 7 bases. This CDR3 has 15 amino acids. Trimming at V came to 0 bases and at J to 0 bases, leaving 2 bases not matched to a gene. Per the germline V gene, CDR1 is SGHRS and CDR2 is YFSETQ. CDR3 protein: CASSLGGGMNTEAFF. The DNA of the CDR3 is TGCGCCAGCAGCTTGGGAGGGGGCATGAACACTGAAGCTTTCTTT.